This TCR beta chain appears in the sequencing data of a study of T cells in Graves' hyperthyroidism and ophthalmopathy. CDR1 and CDR2 (germline): MNHEY, SMNVEV (reference sequence). The CDR3 loop spans 16 amino acids. V trimming: 5 bases; J trimming: 7 bases; junction bases outside the gene matches: 11. This clonotype occurred many times. RNA transcripts provided the source from which TCR beta CDR3 regions were amplified. The study used the HTBI primer set for a first-round RT-PCR of the TCR CDR3. TCRdb fed the multiplex PCR reads into MiXCR, producing one record per CDR3 protein. The sample consists of 400,000 to 550,000 distinct CDR3 sequences, 14% of them appearing once.

The sample comprised blood. This TCR came from a woman between 18 and 29 years old with Graves' hyperthyroidism. This rearrangement joins TRBV27 to TRBJ2-5, with 12 bases identical to TRBD1. The CDR3 DNA is TGTGCCAGCAGTACCCGTTGGGGACAGGGGGCTTGGACCCAGTACTTC. As protein: CASSTRWGQGAWTQYF.